The entry below gives a single T cell receptor (beta chain) sequence along with its context. Its antigen is not identified. The CDR3 contains 17 residues. Germline V gene data show CDR1 as MNHEY and CDR2 as SMNVEV (reference sequence). The V gene end was trimmed by 4 bases and the J gene end by 2 bases; junction bases not matched to a gene: 4. RNA was isolated and reverse transcribed to cDNA, the sequencing template. Some clones are missing from TCRdb's copy, which holds only in-frame ones; the method was immunoSEQ multiplex PCR. The repertoire holds 190,000 or so clones, about 60% seen once, with roughly 12% in the top ten. The data belong to a study of CD8+ T cells in alopecia areata. General observations from the study: Higher clonality was seen in lesional scalp than in normal scalp, especially in alopecia totalis/universalis.

Treatment reported: oral pan-JAK inhibitor, 5-10 mg twice daily. V usage is TRBV27 and J usage is TRBJ2-6; 11 nucleotides agree with TRBD2. Sequencing was performed on CD8+ T cells sorted from blood, taken at week 24, from a patient treated with tofacitinib. The TCR sequence derives from a human donor with alopecia areata. The CDR3 reads CASSSRLAGTGANVLTF. The DNA for the CDR3 is TGTGCCAGCAGTTCCAGACTAGCGGGGACTGGGGCCAACGTCCTGACTTTC.